Shown below are 30 T cell receptor beta chains from a single sample sequenced in a study of blood T cell repertoires in COVID-19. TCRdb's copy holds only in-frame clones and misses some; the assay was immunoSEQ multiplex PCR. Of some 120,000 clones listed, around 83% are singletons. Sequenced: peripheral blood. The receptors come from a man aged 55-75 years with acute or convalescent COVID-19.

The CDR3 is CATSAGQGVYEQYF. CDR3 nucleotide sequence: TGTGCCACCAGTGCAGGACAGGGGGTTTACGAGCAGTACTTC. V is TRBV24-1 and J is TRBJ2-7; 10 bases match TRBD1. The CDR3 has 14 residues. The germline V gene has CDR1 KGHDR and CDR2 SFDVKD. V lost 5 bases to trimming and J lost 4 bases; unmatched junction nucleotides: 4.

The chain combines TRBV11-2 with TRBJ2-7; perhaps TRBD1 as D (5 bases). The germline V and J ends were trimmed by 0 bases and 4 bases, with 7 bases remaining between them. CDR3 length equals 13 residues. The V gene's germline CDR1 is SGHAT and CDR2 FQNNGV. The CDR3 loop is CASSLDQGYEQYF. CDR3 bases: TGTGCCAGCAGCTTAGATCAGGGATACGAGCAGTACTTC.

The chain uses TRBV28 and TRBJ1-3; D may be TRBD1 (6 bases). The CDR3 loop spans 14 amino acids. In germline, CDR1 is MDHEN, CDR2 SYDVKM. V was shortened by 5 bases and J by 1 base, with 9 bases between the two germline ends. CDR3 protein: CASSQTGSGNTIYF. In DNA form, the CDR3 reads TGTGCCAGCAGTCAAACAGGGTCTGGAAACACCATATATTTT.

The V and J genes are TRBV5-1 and TRBJ2-5; no definite D call. This CDR3 has 12 residues. CDR1 is SGHRS and CDR2 is YFSETQ in the germline V gene. Trimming shortened V by 2 bases and J by 5 bases, and 7 bases separated the two germline ends. CDR3 sequence: CASSFSFETQYF. As DNA, the CDR3 is TGCGCCAGCAGCTTTTCCTTCGAGACCCAGTACTTC. Combining the CDR3 with reference TRBV5-1 and TRBJ2-5 gives the whole variable domain KAGVTQTPRYLIKTRGQQVTLSCSPISGHRSVSWYQQTPGQGLQFLFEYFSETQRNKGNFPGRFSGRQFSNSRSEMNVSTLELGDSALYLCASSFSFETQYFGPGTRLLVL.

The rearrangement uses TRBV9 and TRBJ1-2, with D unresolved. Germline V gives CDR1 SGDLS, CDR2 YYNGEE. The CDR3 extends over 16 amino acids. The ends were cut back, 0 bases at V and 7 bases at J, with 19 bases in the middle. Here the CDR3 reads CASSVEPDWNSSGYTF. The CDR3 region has the DNA TGTGCCAGCAGCGTAGAACCGGACTGGAATTCTAGTGGCTACACCTTC.

This clone came up once. V is TRBV29-1 and J is TRBJ1-2; a possible D gene is TRBD1 (6 bases). Germline V gives CDR1 SQVTM, CDR2 ANQGSEA. The CDR3 totals 14 residues. Deletions cut 0 bases from V and 0 bases from J, with 8 bases between. The CDR3 reads CSVEERGPNYGYTF. Written as DNA, the CDR3 is TGCAGCGTTGAAGAGCGGGGGCCTAACTATGGCTACACCTTC.

The rearrangement joins TRBV27 to TRBJ2-1, with a tentative D call TRBD2 (6 bases). Germline lookup yields CDR1 MNHEY and CDR2 SMNVEV (reference sequence). The length of the CDR3 is 13 residues. V dropped 7 bases and J dropped 9 bases, with 16 bases sitting between them. This CDR3 reads CASTPGEISEQFF. CDR3 DNA sequence: TGTGCCAGCACTCCGGGAGAGATTAGTGAGCAGTTCTTC.

The gene calls are TRBV9 and TRBJ1-5; D not certain. With 0 bases removed from V and 3 bases from J, the gap between germline ends came to 4 bases. The CDR3 totals 13 residues. CDR1 and CDR2 from the germline V gene are SGDLS and YYNGEE. CDR3 DNA sequence: TGTGCCAGCAGCGTAGCTCCCAATCAGCCCCAGCATTTT. Amino acids: CASSVAPNQPQHF.

V gene TRBV12-3 or TRBV12-4 combines with J gene TRBJ1-2; D may be TRBD1 (5 bases). With 4 bases removed from V and 8 bases from J, the gap between germline ends came to 14 bases. The CDR3 sequence is 13 residues long. The CDR3 sequence: CASSSLGEDGYTF. DNA for the CDR3: TGTGCCAGCAGTTCTCTGGGGGAGGACGGCTACACCTTC.

This clone was seen more than once but under ten times. V usage is TRBV5-4 and J usage is TRBJ2-2; TRBD2 is a possible D gene (5 bases). V was pared by 0 bases and J by 8 bases, with 8 bases between. The germline V gene encodes CDR1 SGHNT and CDR2 YYREEE (reference sequence). CDR3 length: 13 residues. The CDR3 DNA sequence: TGTGCCAGCAGCTTGGGGCGGAGGGGGGAGCTGTTTTTT. As protein: CASSLGRRGELFF.

This clone showed up just a few times. The rearrangement uses TRBV5-4 and TRBJ1-5; 10 positions agree with TRBD1. The CDR3 length is 15 residues. Germline CDR1 is SGHNT and CDR2 is YYREEE (reference sequence). The V gene end was trimmed by 4 bases and the J gene end by 6 bases; junction bases not matched to a gene: 7. In nucleotides, the CDR3 is TGTGCCAGCAGCGAGGGACAGGGGCCCGCTCAGCCCCAGCATTTT. Translation: CASSEGQGPAQPQHF. The full variable domain, with the rest looked up from reference TRBV5-4 and TRBJ1-5, is ETGVTQSPTHLIKTRGQQVTLRCSSQSGHNTVSWYQQALGQGPQFIFQYYREEENGRGNFPPRFSGLQFPNYSSELNVNALELDDSALYLCASSEGQGPAQPQHFGDGTRLSIL.

The CDR3 is CASSQDGRGQFF. CDR3 DNA: TGTGCCAGCAGCCAAGATGGCAGGGGGCAGTTCTTC. This chain connects TRBV3-1 (or the pseudogene TRBV3-2) to TRBJ2-1; D may be TRBD1 (6 bases). This CDR3 is 12 amino acids long. The germline gives CDR1 LGHDT, CDR2 YNNKEL (reference sequence). V lost 0 bases to trimming and J lost 12 bases, with 9 bases between them.

The chain has TRBV18 and TRBJ2-2; 7 bases fit TRBD1. The CDR3 is 16 residues long. From germline, CDR1 is KGHSH and CDR2 LQKENI. V was clipped by 3 bases and J by 0 bases; unmatched bases: 4. CDR3 amino acids: CASSPRQGSNTGELFF. The CDR3 bases are TGTGCCAGCTCACCCCGACAGGGTTCGAACACCGGGGAGCTGTTTTTT.

The chain links TRBV28 to TRBJ1-1; 8 nucleotides match TRBD1. Germline lookup yields CDR1 MDHEN and CDR2 SYDVKM. The V segment lost 6 bases and the J segment 1 base; nucleotides outside the gene matches: 4. The CDR3 has 14 amino acids. As DNA, the CDR3 is TGTGCCAGCAGCCCGGGACAGGCGAACACTGAAGCTTTCTTT. It encodes CASSPGQANTEAFF.

V usage is TRBV2 and J usage is TRBJ2-7; 9 nucleotides line up with TRBD1. This CDR3 has 14 residues. Germline V lookup: CDR1 SNHLY, CDR2 FYNNEI. V gave up 4 bases and J gave up 2 bases; unmatched junction bases: 3. The CDR3 sequence: CASSGGTGPYEQYF. The CDR3 DNA reads as TGTGCCAGCAGTGGAGGGACAGGGCCCTACGAGCAGTACTTC.

This rearrangement joins TRBV6-1 to TRBJ1-1; a possible D gene is TRBD1 (5 bases). Trimming left V 2 bases short and J 3 bases short, with 10 bases between. The CDR3 is 14 amino acids. Germline CDR1 is MNHNS and CDR2 is SASEGT. The CDR3 loop is CASSENSGYTEAFF. In DNA form, the CDR3 reads TGTGCCAGCAGTGAAAATTCAGGGTACACTGAAGCTTTCTTT.

The rearrangement uses TRBV5-4 and TRBJ2-5; 10 nucleotides match TRBD2. This CDR3 has 15 amino acids. With V trimmed by 0 bases and J by 7 bases, 6 bases remained unmatched. Germline V CDR1 and CDR2: SGHNT, YYREEE (reference sequence). CDR3 region: CASSLASGGVGTQYF. The DNA of the CDR3 is TGTGCCAGCAGCTTGGCCAGCGGGGGGGTAGGGACCCAGTACTTC.

J is TRBJ2-2 and V is TRBV27, with TRBD2 matching over 10 bases. The V gene end was trimmed by 6 bases and the J gene end by 6 bases; junction bases not matched to a gene: 13. From germline, CDR1 is MNHEY and CDR2 SMNVEV (reference sequence). The CDR3 is made up of 17 amino acids. DNA of the CDR3: TGTGCCAGCAGACCTCTAGCGGGAGCGTACGACCCCGGGGAGCTGTTTTTT. Translating it yields CASRPLAGAYDPGELFF.

V is TRBV20-1 and J is TRBJ1-2; possible D gene TRBD1, 6 bases. V lost 3 bases to trimming and J lost 7 bases, with 12 bases between them. Germline lookup yields CDR1 DFQATT and CDR2 SNEGSKA (reference sequence). The CDR3 extends over 12 amino acids. The CDR3 region has the DNA TGCAGTGCTAGTTCTGGGGGCGCTGGCTACACCTTC. This encodes CSASSGGAGYTF.

J is TRBJ1-1 and V is TRBV30; 9 positions agree with TRBD1. Looked up from germline, CDR1 is GTSNPN and CDR2 is SVGIG (reference sequence). The CDR3 sequence is 13 residues long. V shed 3 bases, J shed 4 bases, and the junction held 3 bases outside the gene matches. The CDR3 spells CAWRGDRATEAFF. For the CDR3, the DNA is TGTGCCTGGAGGGGGGACAGGGCCACTGAAGCTTTCTTT.

The J gene is TRBJ2-5, the V gene TRBV10-3; the match to TRBD1 covers 10 bases. V was pared by 2 bases and J by 6 bases, with 3 bases of the junction left unmatched. In germline, CDR1 is ENHRY, CDR2 SYGVKD. CDR3 length: 14 amino acids. Here the CDR3 DNA reads TGTGCCATCAGTGAGGGGGACAGGGGACAGACCCAGTACTTC. Translated, it gives CAISEGDRGQTQYF.

The genes are TRBV5-1 and TRBJ2-7; 8 positions agree with TRBD2. This CDR3 region has 16 residues. Trimming cost V 0 bases and J 3 bases; bases outside gene matches: 8. Germline assignment: CDR1 SGHRS and CDR2 YFSETQ. In DNA, the CDR3 is TGCGCCAGCAGCTTGGCCTCTCGGGAGGGCCTCTACGAGCAGTACTTC. This gives the protein CASSLASREGLYEQYF. Filled out from reference TRBV5-1 and TRBJ2-7, the complete variable domain reads KAGVTQTPRYLIKTRGQQVTLSCSPISGHRSVSWYQQTPGQGLQFLFEYFSETQRNKGNFPGRFSGRQFSNSRSEMNVSTLELGDSALYLCASSLASREGLYEQYFGPGTRLTVT.

The genes are TRBV28 and TRBJ1-3; tentative D call: TRBD1 (5 bases). Trimming left V 7 bases short and J 0 bases short, with 10 bases between. This CDR3 region has 14 residues. In germline, CDR1 is MDHEN, CDR2 SYDVKM. The CDR3 coding sequence is TGTGCCAGCAAGGCAAGGGGCTCTGGAAACACCATATATTTT. Its translation is CASKARGSGNTIYF.

There are a few counts of this clone. The rearrangement joins TRBV6-5 to TRBJ1-5; D remains ambiguous. The ends were cut back, 6 bases at V and 0 bases at J, with 6 bases in the middle. Germline loops: CDR1 MNHEY, CDR2 SVGAGI. This CDR3 comprises 13 residues. The CDR3 here is CASRPDSNQPQHF. The CDR3 DNA is TGTGCCAGCAGGCCAGATAGCAATCAGCCCCAGCATTTT.

This chain joins TRBV12-5 and TRBJ2-1, with 9 nucleotides matching TRBD1. Germline lookup yields CDR1 LGHNT and CDR2 FRNRAP. V dropped 6 bases and J dropped 5; count of bases not matched to a gene: 8. This CDR3 contains 15 residues. CDR3 residues: CASGQGARGNNEQFF. The CDR3 nucleotides read TGTGCTAGTGGACAGGGGGCGCGAGGAAACAATGAGCAGTTCTTC.

The chain recombines TRBV5-8 with TRBJ1-3; D perhaps matches TRBD1 (5 bases). The germline CDR1 and CDR2 sequences are SGHTS and YDEGEE. The CDR3 spans 16 residues. The V gene lost 1 base and the J gene lost 0 bases, with 11 bases spanning the gap. The CDR3 DNA reads as TGTGCCAGCAGCTTGATCGGGGGTTACTCTGGAAACACCATATATTTT. Protein sequence: CASSLIGGYSGNTIYF.

CDR3 amino acids: CASSLSTGFGELFF. In nucleotides, the CDR3 is TGTGCCAGCAGCTTAAGTACGGGGTTCGGGGAGCTGTTTTTT. The genes are TRBV11-2 and TRBJ2-2; possible D gene TRBD2, 5 bases. The V end was cut by 2 bases, the J end by 7 bases, with 11 bases between. The CDR3 length is 14 residues. CDR1 and CDR2 from the germline V gene are SGHAT and FQNNGV.

A few counts support this clone. This chain links TRBV2 with TRBJ2-1, with TRBD1 matching over 9 bases. Trimming at V came to 6 bases and at J to 10 bases, leaving 4 bases not matched to a gene. The CDR3 loop spans 12 amino acids. Per germline, CDR1 SNHLY and CDR2 FYNNEI. CDR3 nucleotide sequence: TGTGCCAGCAGGGACAGGGGCCAGGAGCAGTTCTTC. Translation: CASRDRGQEQFF.

This clone was seen a single time. The gene calls are TRBV28 and TRBJ2-2, with D possibly matching TRBD2 (6 bases). The CDR3 is 10 residues long. V was trimmed by 5 bases and J by 13 bases, leaving 8 bases between them. CDR1 and CDR2 (germline): MDHEN, SYDVKM. Written as DNA, the CDR3 is TGTGCCAGCAGTCGGGGAGGGCTGTTTTTT. It translates to CASSRGGLFF.

The V call is TRBV6-5, the J call TRBJ1-3, with 7 bases aligning to TRBD1. Unmatched junction bases numbered 10, after V lost 7 bases and J lost 4 bases. The CDR3 consists of 15 residues. Germline loops: CDR1 MNHEY, CDR2 SVGAGI. The DNA of the CDR3 is TGTGCCAGCACGAGGACAGGTTCGAAAGGAAACACCATATATTTT. Translating gives CASTRTGSKGNTIYF.